These 25 T cell receptor beta chains were sequenced from one sample in a study of cytomegalovirus exposure and HLA in healthy donors. A multiplex PCR was run with 60 Vbeta primers and 13 Jbeta primers. The protocol was immunoSEQ multiplex PCR, while the TCRdb copy is restricted to in-frame clones and leaves out a portion. In all, the sample yields approximately 110,000 clones. Input material: PBMCs. The source is a man between 18 and 29 years old in good health and CMV-seronegative.

A note on this clone: Mismatch with germline at one junction end may stem from a read error. V and J are TRBV7-7 and TRBJ2-1; TRBD1 matches at 7 bases. The CDR3 consists of 13 residues. The V gene's germline CDR1 is SSHAT and CDR2 FNYEAQ (reference sequence). CDR3 residues: CASSSGTANEQFF. CDR3 nucleotides: TGTGCTAGCAGCTCCGGGACAGCTAATGAGCAGTTCTTC.

This chain connects TRBV10-1 to TRBJ1-1; the D is unclear. The CDR3 totals 15 residues. Trimming left V 0 bases short and J 5 bases short, with 13 bases between. Germline CDR1 is WNHNN and CDR2 is SYGVQD (reference sequence). The DNA for the CDR3 is TGCGCCAGCAGTGAGTCAGTTACGGGTTGGACTGAAGCTTTCTTT. It encodes CASSESVTGWTEAFF.

The chain employs TRBV5-6 and TRBJ1-2; unclear D gene. The germline V gene has CDR1 SGHDT and CDR2 YYEEEE. Trimming took 7 bases from V and 2 from J, leaving 21 bases between them. The CDR3 is 16 amino acids. In nucleotides, the CDR3 is TGTGCCAGCGGCTCGCCGGGTCGGGTCGGAAACTATGGCTACACCTTC. This gives the protein CASGSPGRVGNYGYTF.

V and J are TRBV7-9 and TRBJ2-7; possible D gene TRBD2, 5 bases. CDR1 SEHNR and CDR2 FQNEAQ come from the germline V gene (reference sequence). The V end lost 5 bases, the J end lost 3 bases, and 11 bases lay between the germline ends. The CDR3 spans 13 residues. CDR3 sequence reads: CASSPRGNYEQYF. The CDR3 DNA reads TGTGCCAGCAGCCCTCGGGGAAACTACGAGCAGTACTTC.

The V gene is TRBV14, the J gene TRBJ1-2, with 9 bases lining up with TRBD1. The CDR3 is 16 amino acids. Trimming at V came to 0 bases and at J to 4 bases, leaving 6 bases not matched to a gene. Germline CDR1 and CDR2: SGHDN and FVKESK. The CDR3 loop is CASSQDGDRGFYGYTF. CDR3 coding DNA: TGTGCCAGCAGCCAAGATGGTGACAGGGGGTTCTATGGCTACACCTTC.

This CDR3 is CASSDGQGAANEKLFF. The CDR3 region has the DNA TGCGCCAGCAGCGACGGACAGGGGGCGGCTAATGAAAAACTGTTTTTT. The V call is TRBV4-1, the J call TRBJ1-4; 11 bases line up with TRBD1. The CDR3 covers 16 residues. Germline V gene lookup returns CDR1 MGHRA and CDR2 YSYEKL. With 5 bases clipped from V and 3 bases from J, the junction kept 5 bases outside the gene matches.

V usage is TRBV28 and J usage is TRBJ2-1, with 8 bases aligning to TRBD2. J was trimmed by 2 bases and V by 4 bases; bases with no gene match: 4. Germline CDR1 reads MDHEN; CDR2 reads SYDVKM. This CDR3 region has 15 residues. The CDR3 DNA reads as TGTGCCAGCAGTTCGAGCGGGAGTCCCTACAATGAGCAGTTCTTC. It yields the protein CASSSSGSPYNEQFF. Full variable domain (missing parts from reference TRBV28 and TRBJ2-1): DVKVTQSSRYLVKRTGEKVFLECVQDMDHENMFWYRQDPGLGLRLIYFSYDVKMKEKGDIPEGYSVSREKKERFSLILESASTNQTSMYLCASSSSGSPYNEQFFGPGTRLTVL.

Notes on this clone: The junction does not match germline at one end; this may be a read error. The identical CDR3 is also encoded by other nucleotide sequences in the sample. This chain uses TRBV6-1 with TRBJ1-6, with D perhaps matching TRBD1 (5 bases). Germline assignment: CDR1 MNHNS and CDR2 SASEGT. The CDR3 runs 17 residues. The CDR3 is CASSGSRGAGYNSPLHF. In nucleotides, the CDR3 is TGTGCCAGCAGTGGCTCCCGCGGGGCGGGGTATAATTCGCCCCTCCACTTT.

V and J are TRBV6-5 and TRBJ2-7; 7 bases are a match to TRBD2. Trimming took 6 bases from V and 5 from J; bases not matched to a gene: 7. Germline CDR1 reads MNHEY; CDR2 reads SVGAGI. The CDR3 covers 13 residues. The CDR3 loop reads CASRGGSYDEQYF. CDR3 nucleotide sequence: TGTGCCAGCAGGGGAGGGTCTTACGACGAGCAGTACTTC.

In DNA form, the CDR3 reads TGTGCCAGCAGTGAAGTGAGGGACAGGCCGAACAATCAGCCCCAGCATTTT. This translates into CASSEVRDRPNNQPQHF. The chain uses TRBV2 and TRBJ1-5; 8 bases match TRBD1. CDR1 SNHLY and CDR2 FYNNEI come from the germline V gene. The CDR3 consists of 17 residues. V was clipped by 1 base and J by 3 bases; unmatched bases: 8.

The chain is built from TRBV28 and TRBJ2-7; D might be TRBD2 (5 bases). V gave up 5 bases and J gave up 1 base, with 21 bases separating them. The CDR3 extends over 17 amino acids. The V gene's germline CDR1 is MDHEN and CDR2 SYDVKM. The CDR3 DNA sequence: TGTGCCAGCAGTAACGCCGCCTGGGAGCGTAAATCCTACGAGCAGTACTTC. Protein: CASSNAAWERKSYEQYF.

The chain links TRBV27 to TRBJ2-3; TRBD2 aligns across 10 bases. The germline CDR1 and CDR2 sequences are MNHEY and SMNVEV (reference sequence). Germline trimming cut 7 bases from V and 5 bases from J; bases unmatched to any gene: 6. The CDR3 is 14 residues long. The CDR3 DNA reads as TGTGCCAGCACACGAGCGGGAGGGATAGATACGCAGTATTTT. The encoded protein is CASTRAGGIDTQYF.

The genes are TRBV18 and TRBJ2-1; D is undetermined. The ends were cut back, 1 base at V and 2 bases at J, with 12 bases in the middle. This CDR3 is built from 16 residues. In germline, CDR1 is KGHSH, CDR2 LQKENI. This CDR3 is CASSPRSAVAYNEQFF. The CDR3 bases are TGTGCCAGCTCACCACGCTCGGCGGTCGCCTACAATGAGCAGTTCTTC. The variable domain in full, completed from reference TRBV18 and TRBJ2-1, reads NAGVMQNPRHLVRRRGQEARLRCSPMKGHSHVYWYRQLPEEGLKFMVYLQKENIIDESGMPKERFSAEFPKEGPSILRIQQVVRGDSAAYFCASSPRSAVAYNEQFFGPGTRLTVL.

The V and J genes are TRBV6-5 and TRBJ1-1; TRBD1 aligns across 7 bases. Looked up from germline, CDR1 is MNHEY and CDR2 is SVGAGI. The V gene end was trimmed by 5 bases and the J gene end by 11 bases; junction bases not matched to a gene: 11. The CDR3 is 13 amino acids. The CDR3 protein is CASSEHTQGEAFF. The CDR3 coding sequence is TGTGCCAGCAGTGAACACACGCAGGGGGAGGCTTTCTTT.

The CDR3 DNA reads as TGTGCCAGCAGCTTAAGCATGAACACTGAAGCTTTCTTT. Its translation: CASSLSMNTEAFF. The rearrangement uses TRBV14 and TRBJ1-1, with D unclear. Per germline, CDR1 SGHDN and CDR2 FVKESK. Trimming removed 5 bases at V and 0 bases at J, with 7 bases between. The CDR3 loop spans 13 amino acids. Looking up the rest from reference TRBV14 and TRBJ1-1 gives the full variable domain: EAGVTQFPSHSVIEKGQTVTLRCDPISGHDNLYWYRRVMGKEIKFLLHFVKESKQDESGMPNNRFLAERTGGTYSTLKVQPAELEDSGVYFCASSLSMNTEAFFGQGTRLTVV.

The chain joins TRBV30 to TRBJ2-7; TRBD2 is a possible D gene (5 bases). Between the trimmed V and J ends, which lost 4 bases and 2 bases, there was a span of 15 bases. Germline loops: CDR1 GTSNPN, CDR2 SVGIG (reference sequence). The CDR3 totals 14 residues. The CDR3 here is CAWTISGIPYEQYF. The CDR3 DNA follows: TGTGCCTGGACAATCAGCGGTATCCCCTACGAGCAGTACTTC.

This chain connects TRBV28 to TRBJ2-5; D gene unclear. There are 13 residues in the CDR3. V lost 3 bases to trimming and J lost 2 bases, with 7 bases between them. The germline V gene encodes CDR1 MDHEN and CDR2 SYDVKM. CDR3 region: CASSLGQQETQYF. The DNA of the CDR3 is TGTGCCAGCAGTTTGGGCCAACAAGAGACCCAGTACTTC.

The J gene is TRBJ2-7, the V gene TRBV30, with D uncertain. Trimming stripped 5 bases from V and 3 bases from J, with 8 bases between. The CDR3 runs to 11 residues. CDR1 is GTSNPN, CDR2 SVGIG, per germline (reference sequence). CDR3 in DNA: TGTGCCTGGCTCTCGGGCTACGAGCAGTACTTC. This sequence encodes CAWLSGYEQYF. Based on the CDR3 plus reference TRBV30 and TRBJ2-7, the full variable domain is SQTIHQWPATLVQPVGSPLSLECTVEGTSNPNLYWYRQAAGRGLQLLFYSVGIGQISSEVPQNLSASRPQDRQFILSSKKLLLSDSGFYLCAWLSGYEQYFGPGTRLTVT.

The chain joins TRBV7-6 to TRBJ1-4, with a possible D match to TRBD1 (5 bases). V was clipped by 1 base and J by 5 bases, with 11 bases between them. The germline gives CDR1 SGHVS, CDR2 FNYEAQ. This CDR3 contains 15 residues. CDR3 in DNA: TGTGCCAGCAGCTTAGGGGTGTCAGGGAATGAAAAACTGTTTTTT. This gives the protein CASSLGVSGNEKLFF. The whole variable domain, remainder taken from reference TRBV7-6 and TRBJ1-4, is GAGVSQSPRYKVTKRGQDVALRCDPISGHVSLYWYRQALGQGPEFLTYFNYEAQQDKSGLPNDRFSAERPEGSISTLTIQRTEQRDSAMYRCASSLGVSGNEKLFFGSGTQLSVL.

The V call is TRBV9, the J call TRBJ1-1, with 7 positions matching TRBD1. V was pared by 3 bases and J by 3 bases, with 5 bases of the junction left unmatched. The CDR3 runs to 14 residues. Germline CDR1 SGDLS, CDR2 YYNGEE. This CDR3 is CASSATGDYTEAFF. CDR3 sequence (DNA): TGTGCCAGCAGCGCCACAGGGGATTACACTGAAGCTTTCTTT.

The chain joins TRBV30 to TRBJ2-5; D is ambiguous. The V end was cut by 5 bases, the J end by 4 bases, with 11 bases between. Germline loops: CDR1 GTSNPN, CDR2 SVGIG (reference sequence). This CDR3 is 12 amino acids long. The CDR3 loop reads CAWGQPGETQYF. The CDR3, as DNA: TGTGCCTGGGGGCAGCCCGGAGAGACCCAGTACTTC.

This chain links TRBV5-1 with TRBJ2-3; the D is unclear. The CDR3 spans 14 residues. V was pared by 5 bases and J by 0 bases, with 10 bases between. Germline lookup yields CDR1 SGHRS and CDR2 YFSETQ. The CDR3 sequence is CASRGDPSTDTQYF. DNA for the CDR3: TGCGCCAGCAGGGGCGACCCTAGCACAGATACGCAGTATTTT.

V is TRBV19 and J is TRBJ1-2; maybe TRBD1 (5 bases). V lost 3 bases to trimming and J lost 7 bases, with 12 bases between them. CDR3 size: 13 residues. Germline V gene lookup returns CDR1 LNHDA and CDR2 SQIVND (reference sequence). As DNA, the CDR3 is TGTGCCAGTAGTATGGGGCCTTCTTCTGGCTACACCTTC. Protein sequence: CASSMGPSSGYTF. The variable domain in full, completed from reference TRBV19 and TRBJ1-2, reads DGGITQSPKYLFRKEGQNVTLSCEQNLNHDAMYWYRQDPGQGLRLIYYSQIVNDFQKGDIAEGYSVSREKKESFPLTVTSAQKNPTAFYLCASSMGPSSGYTFGSGTRLTVV.

The chain has TRBV19 and TRBJ2-3; D is undetermined. The germline CDR1 and CDR2 sequences are LNHDA and SQIVND (reference sequence). The V gene lost 9 bases and the J gene lost 5 bases, with 21 bases spanning the gap. CDR3 size: 15 residues. CDR3 loop: CASQWSYFVGDTQYF. CDR3 coding DNA: TGTGCCAGCCAGTGGAGCTATTTCGTTGGAGATACGCAGTATTTT.

The chain links TRBV5-1 to TRBJ1-2, with D uncertain. The CDR3 has 16 residues. V gave up 3 bases and J gave up 5 bases, with 20 bases separating them. Germline V lookup: CDR1 SGHRS, CDR2 YFSETQ. CDR3 DNA: TGCGCCAGCAGCTCCCATCAACAGACGCCGGATTATGGCTACACCTTC. As protein: CASSSHQQTPDYGYTF.